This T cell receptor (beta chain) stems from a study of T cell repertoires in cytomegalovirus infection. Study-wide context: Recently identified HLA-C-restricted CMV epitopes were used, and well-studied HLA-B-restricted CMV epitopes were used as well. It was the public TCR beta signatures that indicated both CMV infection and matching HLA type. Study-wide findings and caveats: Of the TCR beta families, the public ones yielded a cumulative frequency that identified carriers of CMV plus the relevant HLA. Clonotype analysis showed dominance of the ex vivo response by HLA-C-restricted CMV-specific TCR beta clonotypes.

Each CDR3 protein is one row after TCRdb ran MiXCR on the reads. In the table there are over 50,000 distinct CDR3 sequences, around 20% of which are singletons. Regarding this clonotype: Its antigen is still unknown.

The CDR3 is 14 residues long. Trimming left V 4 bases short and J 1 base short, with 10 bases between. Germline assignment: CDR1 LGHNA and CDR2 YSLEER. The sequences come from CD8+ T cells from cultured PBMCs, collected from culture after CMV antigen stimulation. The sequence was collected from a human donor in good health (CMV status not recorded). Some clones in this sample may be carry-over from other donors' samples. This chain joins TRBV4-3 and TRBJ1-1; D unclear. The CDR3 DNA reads TGCGCCAGCAGCCTTCGTTCGGAGAACACTGAAGCTTTCTTT. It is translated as CASSLRSENTEAFF.